Sequencing of this TCR beta chain was carried out in a study of beta chain features in type 1 diabetes. Study observations and caveats: There was a possibility that cDNA sequencing over-represented cells with high TCR expression. Across all four CD4+ subsets, people with type 1 diabetes showed modestly shorter TCRB CDR3s. For type 1 diabetes patients, VDJ junctions showed fewer insertions and more deletions. Patients' naive, central memory and regulatory TCRB repertoires appeared more alike than those of healthy donors.

Investigators reverse transcribed all isolated RNA, so they sequenced expressed TCRB transcripts. The table came from immunoSEQ multiplex PCR; TCRdb's copy has only in-frame clones and leaves some out. The sample gives more than 150,000 clones, around 9% of which show up once; around 0.7% is in the top ten. As for this clone: Its antigen remains unknown.

The sequence derives from a woman in her thirties with type 1 diabetes. Sequencing was performed on central memory CD4+ T cells from blood.

The CDR3 region is CASGLPPRAHEQFF. In DNA form, the CDR3 reads TGTGCTAGTGGTTTGCCCCCGAGGGCTCATGAGCAGTTCTTC. This rearrangement joins TRBV12-5 to TRBJ2-1; tentative D call: TRBD2 (5 bases). Germline CDR1 is LGHNT and CDR2 is FRNRAP. This CDR3 contains 14 residues. The V end lost 2 bases, the J end lost 8 bases, and 13 bases lay between the germline ends.